This passage covers 13 T cell receptor beta chains from one sample sequenced in a study of graft-versus-host responses after intestinal transplantation. The protocol was immunoSEQ multiplex PCR, while the TCRdb copy is restricted to in-frame clones and leaves out a portion. The sample has more than 12,000 clones; around two thirds are singletons. Grafts had their tissue processed, releasing intraepithelial and lamina propria lymphocytes. Sequencing used ileum tissue, obtained around 640 days after intestinal transplantation. The origin of the receptors is a human patient who received an intestinal transplant, so some T cells may come from the graft donor.

In DNA form, the CDR3 reads TGCAGCGTTGAAGATCGCGTCGGCTCTGGGGCCAACGTCCTGACTTTC. It yields the protein CSVEDRVGSGANVLTF. The J gene is TRBJ2-6, the V gene TRBV29-1; no firm D call. CDR1 and CDR2 from the germline V gene are SQVTM and ANQGSEA. Trimming shortened V by 0 bases and J by 0 bases, and 9 bases separated the two germline ends. CDR3 size: 16 residues.

This sequence joins TRBV7-2 and TRBJ2-1, with a weak D call TRBD1 (6 bases). CDR1 is SGHTA and CDR2 is FQGNSA in the germline V gene. Trimming removed 0 bases from V and 3 bases from J, with 6 bases in between. This CDR3 spans 14 amino acids. In DNA, the CDR3 is TGTGCCAGCAGCTTAGCAGGGGGCTACAATGAGCAGTTCTTC. Amino acids: CASSLAGGYNEQFF.

The chain employs TRBV7-2 and TRBJ2-5, with TRBD2 identical over 11 bases. The V gene's germline CDR1 is SGHTA and CDR2 FQGNSA. This CDR3 region has 16 residues. The V segment lost 5 bases and the J segment 3 bases; nucleotides outside the gene matches: 8. The CDR3 region is CASSPQTSGGKETQYF. In nucleotides, the CDR3 is TGTGCCAGCAGCCCCCAAACTAGCGGGGGTAAAGAGACCCAGTACTTC.

This chain joins TRBV30 and TRBJ2-1, with 9 bases aligning to TRBD2. V lost 1 base, J lost 1 base, and 11 bases stayed unmatched. The germline gives CDR1 GTSNPN, CDR2 SVGIG (reference sequence). This CDR3 is 18 amino acids long. CDR3 sequence reads: CAWSAGFGLAGSYNEQFF. CDR3 nucleotide sequence: TGTGCCTGGAGTGCCGGGTTCGGGCTAGCGGGGTCCTACAATGAGCAGTTCTTC.

This chain uses TRBV7-2 with TRBJ2-1; TRBD2 might be the D (5 bases). Germline V lookup: CDR1 SGHTA, CDR2 FQGNSA. The CDR3 has 12 amino acids. Trimming left V 2 bases short and J 10 bases short, with 9 bases between. The CDR3 DNA reads as TGTGCCAGCAGCTTAAGTAGAGGGGAGCAGTTCTTC. Its protein product is CASSLSRGEQFF.

This clone occurred a few times. The genes are TRBV30 and TRBJ2-5; TRBD1 matches at 9 bases. The DNA end lines up better with TRBJ2-7; the J call may be wrong. From germline, CDR1 is GTSNPN and CDR2 SVGIG (reference sequence). The CDR3 extends over 14 amino acids. CDR3 sequence (DNA): TGTGCCTGGAGTGCCGGGACAGGGTCCTACGAGCAGTACTTC. The encoded protein is CAWSAGTGSYEQYF.

This chain joins TRBV7-9 and TRBJ1-1; 7 bases are a match to TRBD1. The CDR3 has 14 amino acids. V shed 3 bases, J shed 6 bases, and the junction held 7 bases outside the gene matches. CDR1 is SEHNR, CDR2 FQNEAQ, per germline (reference sequence). The CDR3 DNA reads as TGTGCCAGCAGCTTCTGGGCAGGGGGTGCTGAAGCTTTCTTT. This translates into CASSFWAGGAEAFF.

V usage is TRBV7-2 and J usage is TRBJ2-2; maybe TRBD2 (5 bases). This CDR3 has 15 residues. With 5 bases removed from V and 7 bases from J, the gap between germline ends came to 17 bases. CDR1 is SGHTA and CDR2 is FQGNSA in the germline V gene. Written as DNA, the CDR3 is TGTGCCAGCAGCATAGGCGGGCCGGGGAGCGGGGAGCTGTTTTTT. The encoded protein is CASSIGGPGSGELFF. Full variable domain (missing parts from reference TRBV7-2 and TRBJ2-2): GAGVSQSPSNKVTEKGKDVELRCDPISGHTALYWYRQSLGQGLEFLIYFQGNSAPDKSGLPSDRFSAERTGGSVSTLTIQRTQQEDSAVYLCASSIGGPGSGELFFGEGSRLTVL.

The V and J genes are TRBV6-5 and TRBJ1-1; 7 bases are shared with TRBD1. Germline CDR1 is MNHEY and CDR2 is SVGAGI. V shed 4 bases, J shed 5 bases, and the junction held 7 bases outside the gene matches. The CDR3 runs 14 residues. The CDR3 nucleotides are TGTGCCAGCAGTTCACAGGGGTCGGGGACTGAAGCTTTCTTT. Its protein product is CASSSQGSGTEAFF.

The rearrangement links TRBV9 to TRBJ2-3, with D perhaps matching TRBD1 (6 bases). Germline V gene data show CDR1 as SGDLS and CDR2 as YYNGEE. V was pared by 4 bases and J by 2 bases, with 14 bases between. The CDR3 covers 15 residues. CDR3 coding DNA: TGTGCCAGCAGCTCTTTTGGGGGCGACACAGATACGCAGTATTTT. Its translation: CASSSFGGDTDTQYF.

This clone has a single count. The chain uses TRBV5-6 and TRBJ2-1, with 10 bases lining up with TRBD2. Germline values: CDR1 SGHDT, CDR2 YYEEEE. J lost 6 bases, V lost 4 bases, and 4 bases had no gene match. The CDR3 spans 14 residues. DNA of the CDR3: TGTGCCAGCAGCGTAGCGGGGGGAGTCAATGAGCAGTTCTTC. It codes for CASSVAGGVNEQFF.

The J gene is TRBJ2-7, the V gene TRBV9; D is possibly TRBD2 (6 bases). CDR1 SGDLS and CDR2 YYNGEE come from the germline V gene. CDR3 length equals 16 residues. The V and J ends lost 0 bases and 2 bases respectively, with 15 bases between them. Here the CDR3 reads CASSVGGAKEAYEQYF. The CDR3 coding sequence is TGTGCCAGCAGCGTAGGCGGGGCAAAGGAAGCCTACGAGCAGTACTTC.

The chain has TRBV9 and TRBJ2-1, with 8 bases that match TRBD2. Trimming at V came to 0 bases and at J to 9 bases, leaving 8 bases not matched to a gene. The CDR3 loop spans 15 amino acids. Looked up from germline, CDR1 is SGDLS and CDR2 is YYNGEE. The CDR3 region is CASSVEAAGAGEQFF. The CDR3 DNA follows: TGTGCCAGCAGCGTAGAGGCAGCGGGGGCGGGTGAGCAGTTCTTC.